These 26 T cell receptor beta chains were sequenced from one sample in a study of regulatory T cells in long-lasting Graves disease. The time point here: newly diagnosed GD, antithyroid drugs for less than 3 months. Researchers made the TCR library from RNA that was extracted from PBMCs. Building of the TCR beta libraries involved iRepertoire HTBI primers and Arm-PCR of CDR3 regions. Using its own MiXCR run on the multiplex PCR reads, TCRdb lists one record per CDR3 protein. The table shows 500,000 to 700,000 distinct CDR3 sequences, with 16% occurring only once. These data were also reused for a study on T cells in Graves' hyperthyroidism and ophthalmopathy.

This specimen was peripheral blood mononuclear cells (PBMCs), taken at new diagnosis, from a patient treated with antithyroid drugs. These receptors originate from a woman between 25 and 40 years old with Graves disease.

This clonotype was observed a few times. This sequence joins TRBV3-1 and TRBJ2-7; 10 nucleotides match TRBD2. Trimming took 5 bases from V and 6 from J; bases not matched to a gene: 7. The CDR3 is 14 residues long. Germline V gives CDR1 LGHDT, CDR2 YNNKEL (reference sequence). Written as DNA, the CDR3 is TGTGCCAGCAGCGCGACCGGGACTAGCGCCGAGCAGTACTTC. This encodes CASSATGTSAEQYF.

This clonotype appeared many times. The chain has TRBV25-1 and TRBJ1-6; D perhaps matches TRBD1 (5 bases). The germline CDR1 and CDR2 sequences are MGHDK and SYGVNS. The CDR3 spans 13 residues. The germline V and J ends were trimmed by 6 bases and 8 bases, with 11 bases remaining between them. The CDR3 region has the DNA TGTGCCAGCAGGGCCAGGGCGGATTCACCCCTCCACTTT. Translated, it gives CASRARADSPLHF.

The rearrangement links TRBV20-1 to TRBJ2-1; D remains unclear. The ends were cut back, 3 bases at V and 7 bases at J, with 10 bases in the middle. Germline assignment: CDR1 DFQATT and CDR2 SNEGSKA (reference sequence). The CDR3 is 12 residues long. The CDR3 DNA reads as TGCAGTGCTAGGAAAGGACGGAATGAGCAGTTCTTC. Protein product: CSARKGRNEQFF.

At least ten counts were recorded for this clonotype. The V and J genes are TRBV20-1 and TRBJ2-7, with D hard to call. This CDR3 spans 15 amino acids. Germline CDR1 reads DFQATT; CDR2 reads SNEGSKA (reference sequence). V was clipped by 2 bases and J by 6 bases, with 20 bases between them. The CDR3 nucleotides are TGCAGTGCTAGACACGCGAACGGGCCCTCGGGCGAGCAGTACTTC. Translation gives CSARHANGPSGEQYF.

V and J are TRBV24-1 and TRBJ2-1; 7 bases agree with TRBD1. Germline CDR1 KGHDR, CDR2 SFDVKD. The CDR3 totals 15 residues. V lost 0 bases, J lost 10 bases, and 8 bases stayed unmatched. The CDR3 region has the DNA TGTGCCACCAGTGATTTGCAACTGGGACAGCTAGAGCAGTTCTTC. It is translated as CATSDLQLGQLEQFF.

There are many counts of this clonotype. This chain uses TRBV28 with TRBJ1-6, with D possibly TRBD1 on 5 matching bases. Germline loops: CDR1 MDHEN, CDR2 SYDVKM. V was trimmed by 1 base and J by 10 bases, leaving 14 bases between them. The CDR3 runs to 15 residues. The CDR3 DNA follows: TGTGCCAGCAGTTTATTCGGCAGGGAGGGGTCACCCCTCCACTTT. This encodes CASSLFGREGSPLHF.

This clonotype was seen repeatedly, ten times or more. The chain combines TRBV28 with TRBJ1-1; possibly TRBD1 for D (6 bases). From germline, CDR1 is MDHEN and CDR2 SYDVKM. V lost 6 bases and J 1 base, leaving 18 bases between the germline ends. The CDR3 contains 16 residues. CDR3 coding DNA: TGTGCCAGCAGCTATAACAGGGCTGAGCGGAACACTGAAGCTTTCTTT. As protein: CASSYNRAERNTEAFF.

This clonotype was observed many times. J is TRBJ2-2 and V is TRBV7-9, with 8 bases lining up with TRBD2. The V and J ends lost 5 bases and 0 bases, in that order; junction bases with no gene match: 8. Germline CDR1 is SEHNR and CDR2 is FQNEAQ (reference sequence). The CDR3 spans 17 residues. CDR3 region: CASSPIVGLANTGELFF. DNA of the CDR3: TGTGCCAGCAGCCCTATAGTGGGACTAGCGAACACCGGGGAGCTGTTTTTT.

This clonotype was seen only a few times. The chain employs TRBV6-5 and TRBJ2-7; possible D gene TRBD2, 6 bases. The CDR3 totals 14 residues. Trimming left V 2 bases short and J 2 bases short, with 10 bases between. Germline loops: CDR1 MNHEY, CDR2 SVGAGI. The CDR3 nucleotides are TGTGCCAGCAGTTACGGGGGGTCGACCTACGAGCAGTACTTC. The encoded protein is CASSYGGSTYEQYF.

The chain uses TRBV3-1 and TRBJ2-7, with 7 bases fitting TRBD1. The V segment lost 5 bases and the J segment 6 bases; nucleotides outside the gene matches: 7. The length of the CDR3 is 13 residues. The germline V gene has CDR1 LGHDT and CDR2 YNNKEL (reference sequence). The CDR3 DNA reads TGTGCCAGCAGCTCGAGTCGGGACAGCGAGCAGTACTTC. This codes for CASSSSRDSEQYF.

Comments on this clonotype: One junction end disagrees with the germline gene, perhaps due to a read error. This chain connects TRBV7-9 to TRBJ2-1, with a tentative D call TRBD2 (5 bases). The CDR3 contains 13 residues. Per germline, CDR1 SEHNR and CDR2 FQNEAQ (reference sequence). CDR3: CASNLSSSNEQFF. The DNA of the CDR3 is TGTGCCAGCAACTTATCTAGCAGCAATGAGCAGTTCTTC.

V usage is TRBV12-3 or TRBV12-4 and J usage is TRBJ1-3, with D tentatively TRBD1 (6 bases). This CDR3 has 15 amino acids. Trimming stripped 5 bases from V and 0 bases from J, with 11 bases between. The CDR3 spells CASSGTHRSGNTIYF. The DNA of the CDR3 is TGTGCCAGCAGTGGGACACACCGCTCTGGAAACACCATATATTTT.

V usage is TRBV29-1 and J usage is TRBJ2-5; either TRBD1 or TRBD2 may supply D (5 bases each). V was trimmed by 1 base and J by 2 bases, leaving 11 bases between them. The CDR3 consists of 14 residues. Germline V gene sequence: CDR1 SQVTM, CDR2 ANQGSEA. The CDR3 is CSVEVPGRQETQYF. For the CDR3, the DNA is TGCAGCGTTGAAGTGCCGGGACGGCAAGAGACCCAGTACTTC.

The chain joins TRBV13 to TRBJ2-3; D ambiguous. CDR3 length: 15 residues. Deletions cut 1 base from V and 0 bases from J, with 8 bases between. Per germline, CDR1 PRHDT and CDR2 FYEKMQ (reference sequence). DNA of the CDR3: TGTGCCAGCAGCTTAGAAAGGGTGAGCACAGATACGCAGTATTTT. This encodes CASSLERVSTDTQYF. Complete variable domain (other parts from reference TRBV13 and TRBJ2-3): AAGVIQSPRHLIKEKRETATLKCYPIPRHDTVYWYQQGPGQDPQFLISFYEKMQSDKGSIPDRFSAQQFSDYHSELNMSSLELGDSALYFCASSLERVSTDTQYFGPGTRLTVL.

This clonotype was found many times. The genes are TRBV14 and TRBJ2-7; D is possibly TRBD1 (5 bases). Looked up from germline, CDR1 is SGHDN and CDR2 is FVKESK. The CDR3 is 16 amino acids. Between the trimmed V and J ends, which lost 4 bases and 2 bases, there was a span of 18 bases. The CDR3 DNA follows: TGTGCCAGCAGCCCTCATTTGGGGAAGGGGACCTACGAGCAGTACTTC. Its translation: CASSPHLGKGTYEQYF. Drawing the rest from reference TRBV14 and TRBJ2-7, the complete variable domain is EAGVTQFPSHSVIEKGQTVTLRCDPISGHDNLYWYRRVMGKEIKFLLHFVKESKQDESGMPNNRFLAERTGGTYSTLKVQPAELEDSGVYFCASSPHLGKGTYEQYFGPGTRLTVT.

The chain couples TRBV28 to TRBJ1-6; D not certain. The CDR3 runs 13 residues. Germline V gene sequence: CDR1 MDHEN, CDR2 SYDVKM. V was cut by 2 bases and J by 6 bases, with 5 bases left in between. Written as DNA, the CDR3 is TGTGCCAGCAGTTTACAGGTTAATTCACCCCTCCACTTT. Translated: CASSLQVNSPLHF.

This sequence joins TRBV11-2 and TRBJ2-2; the match to TRBD2 covers 11 bases. Losses at the gene ends were 5 bases for V and 4 bases for J; bases not matched to a gene: 9. Germline-derived CDR1 and CDR2 are SGHAT and FQNNGV. The CDR3 runs to 17 residues. In DNA, the CDR3 is TGTGCCAGCAGCGCCTATACTAGCGGGAGTGCCACCGGGGAGCTGTTTTTT. It yields the protein CASSAYTSGSATGELFF.

This clonotype was counted only a few times. This rearrangement joins TRBV30 to TRBJ2-7; TRBD1 or TRBD2 may be the D gene (5 bases each). The CDR3 extends over 15 amino acids. Germline loops: CDR1 GTSNPN, CDR2 SVGIG (reference sequence). Trimming took 0 bases from V and 0 from J, leaving 12 bases between them. As DNA, the CDR3 is TGTGCCTGGAGTGTAGGGACCCTCAGCTCCTACGAGCAGTACTTC. Translated: CAWSVGTLSSYEQYF.

This clonotype was seen at least ten times. The chain couples TRBV28 to TRBJ1-1; the D gene is possibly TRBD1 (5 bases). V dropped 2 bases and J dropped 10 bases, with 11 bases sitting between them. CDR1 and CDR2 from the germline V gene are MDHEN and SYDVKM. The CDR3 covers 12 residues. The CDR3 DNA reads as TGTGCCAGCAGTTTACCAGCCGGGACAGCTTTCTTT. Its protein is CASSLPAGTAFF.

V and J are TRBV5-4 and TRBJ2-3, with D possibly matching TRBD2 (6 bases). CDR1 and CDR2 (germline): SGHNT, YYREEE (reference sequence). The CDR3 is 17 amino acids. The germline V and J ends were trimmed by 5 bases and 0 bases, with 19 bases remaining between them. CDR3 sequence (DNA): TGTGCCAGCAGTTACGGGGGAGTGGCCACTAGCACAGATACGCAGTATTTT. Protein product: CASSYGGVATSTDTQYF.

The chain links TRBV3-1 to TRBJ1-5, with D unclear. The CDR3 totals 13 residues. Germline values: CDR1 LGHDT, CDR2 YNNKEL (reference sequence). Between the trimmed V and J ends, which lost 6 bases and 7 bases, there was a span of 13 bases. Here the CDR3 reads CASRVGPGQPQHF. Here the CDR3 DNA reads TGTGCCAGCAGAGTCGGACCGGGACAGCCCCAGCATTTT.

This clonotype was seen just once. The chain links TRBV19 to TRBJ2-1; 10 bases map to TRBD2. V lost 3 bases and J lost 1; bases outside the gene matches: 9. This CDR3 has 18 amino acids. Per germline, CDR1 LNHDA and CDR2 SQIVND (reference sequence). The CDR3 bases are TGTGCCAGTAGTATGGGGAGCGGGAGGGCCGAATCCTACAATGAGCAGTTCTTC. It yields the protein CASSMGSGRAESYNEQFF.

This clonotype came up many times. The chain joins TRBV28 to TRBJ2-7; 9 bases line up with TRBD2. Germline assignment: CDR1 MDHEN and CDR2 SYDVKM. After removal of 11 bases from V and 2 bases from J, the junction contained 7 bases not matched to a gene. The CDR3 is 13 amino acids. The CDR3 reads CAVTSGQTYEQYF. CDR3 DNA sequence: TGTGCCGTCACTAGCGGGCAAACCTACGAGCAGTACTTC.

This clonotype occurred many times. The chain couples TRBV10-3 to TRBJ2-7; D possibly matches TRBD1 or TRBD2 (5 bases each). Deletions cut 5 bases from V and 5 bases from J, with 25 bases between. The CDR3 runs to 17 residues. Germline assignment: CDR1 ENHRY and CDR2 SYGVKD. The CDR3 spells CAISKTVKLGAAHEQYF. The CDR3 bases are TGTGCCATCAGTAAAACTGTCAAACTCGGGGCCGCCCACGAGCAGTACTTC.

This clonotype was recorded a few times. The V gene is TRBV28, the J gene TRBJ2-3, with D tentatively TRBD1 (6 bases). V lost 5 bases, J lost 5 bases, and 11 bases lay in between. The CDR3 is 13 amino acids. In germline, CDR1 is MDHEN, CDR2 SYDVKM. The CDR3 coding sequence is TGTGCCAGCAGTCCCTGGGACAAAGATACGCAGTATTTT. Residues: CASSPWDKDTQYF.

The V and J genes are TRBV4-2 and TRBJ2-5, with 10 bases fitting TRBD2. The CDR3 totals 17 residues. Germline CDR1 LGHNA, CDR2 YNFKEQ. The ends lost 0 bases at V and 4 bases at J; junction bases unmatched: 8. CDR3 loop: CASSQDSLAGVVETQYF. CDR3 nucleotides: TGTGCCAGCAGCCAAGACTCGCTAGCGGGAGTGGTAGAGACCCAGTACTTC.